The T cell receptor beta chain described here comes from a study of cytomegalovirus exposure and HLA in healthy donors. Looking at the study overall: A later analysis reported the same platform for the 100 to 150 validation repertoires and the roughly 630 first-cohort repertoires.

Remarks on this clone: What it binds is unknown.

The donors were in the approximately 120-subject validation cohort; that cohort was separate from the roughly 700-subject first cohort. Findings and limits, study-wide: Reportedly, cytomegalovirus status was diagnosed with high sensitivity and specificity. The CMV antigen specificity of a few CMV-associated chains was confirmed through in vitro analysis.

The data were produced by immunoSEQ multiplex PCR, yet TCRdb's version contains in-frame clones alone and is incomplete. The table includes almost 70,000 clones, 96% detected once. The sample was PBMCs. This TCR came from a woman aged 18-29 years in good health and CMV-seropositive.

CDR3 nucleotides: TGTGCCACCAGCAGAGCGCTCTTAGGACAGGGGGAGAACACTGAAGCTTTCTTT. Translated, it gives CATSRALLGQGENTEAFF. The rearrangement links TRBV15 to TRBJ1-1; 10 bases align to TRBD1. This CDR3 contains 18 residues. The germline V gene has CDR1 LNHNV and CDR2 YYDKDF (reference sequence). The trim removed 1 base at V and 1 base at J, leaving 9 bases unmatched.